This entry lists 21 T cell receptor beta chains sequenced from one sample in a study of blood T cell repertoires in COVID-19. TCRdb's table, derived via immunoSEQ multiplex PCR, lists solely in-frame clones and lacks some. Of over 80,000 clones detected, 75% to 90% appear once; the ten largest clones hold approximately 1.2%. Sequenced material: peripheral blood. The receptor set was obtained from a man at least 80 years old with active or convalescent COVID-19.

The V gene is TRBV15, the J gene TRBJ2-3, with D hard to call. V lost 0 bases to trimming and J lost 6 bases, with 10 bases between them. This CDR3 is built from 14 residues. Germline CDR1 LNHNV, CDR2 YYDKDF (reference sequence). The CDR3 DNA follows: TGTGCCACCAGCAGAGATCTAGGTGGGGATACGCAGTATTTT. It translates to CATSRDLGGDTQYF.

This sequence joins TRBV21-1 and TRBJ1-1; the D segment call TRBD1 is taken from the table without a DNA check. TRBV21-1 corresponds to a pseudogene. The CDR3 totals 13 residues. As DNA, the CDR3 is TGTGCCAGCAGCCAACAGGGAAAATCTGAAGCTTTCTTT. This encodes CASSQQGKSEAFF.

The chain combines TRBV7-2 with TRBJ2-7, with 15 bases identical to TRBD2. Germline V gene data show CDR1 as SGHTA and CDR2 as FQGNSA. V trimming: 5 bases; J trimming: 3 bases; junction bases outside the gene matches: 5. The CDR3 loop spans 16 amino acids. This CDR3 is CASSLGLAGGSYEQYF. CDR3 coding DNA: TGTGCCAGCAGCCTCGGACTAGCGGGGGGGAGCTACGAGCAGTACTTC.

The CDR3 nucleotides read TGTGCCAGCAGCCAAGGAACGGGAGGGAACAATCAGCCCCAGCATTTT. Residues: CASSQGTGGNNQPQHF. The chain carries TRBV3-1 (or the pseudogene TRBV3-2) and TRBJ1-5; D remains ambiguous. Germline lookup yields CDR1 LGHDT and CDR2 YNNKEL (reference sequence). The CDR3 loop spans 16 amino acids. Trimming took 1 base from V and 3 from J, leaving 13 bases between them.

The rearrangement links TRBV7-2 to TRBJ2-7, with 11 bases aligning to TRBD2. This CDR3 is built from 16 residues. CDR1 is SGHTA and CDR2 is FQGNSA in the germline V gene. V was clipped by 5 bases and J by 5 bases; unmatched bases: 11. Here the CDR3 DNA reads TGTGCCAGCAGCAAACCTTATAGCGGGAGGGCCCACGAGCAGTACTTC. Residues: CASSKPYSGRAHEQYF. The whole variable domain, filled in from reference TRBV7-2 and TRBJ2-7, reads GAGVSQSPSNKVTEKGKDVELRCDPISGHTALYWYRQSLGQGLEFLIYFQGNSAPDKSGLPSDRFSAERTGGSVSTLTIQRTQQEDSAVYLCASSKPYSGRAHEQYFGPGTRLTVT.

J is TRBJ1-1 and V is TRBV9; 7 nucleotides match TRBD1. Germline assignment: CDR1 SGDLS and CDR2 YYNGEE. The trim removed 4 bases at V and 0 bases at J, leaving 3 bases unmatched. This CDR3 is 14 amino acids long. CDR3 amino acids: CASSWDSMNTEAFF. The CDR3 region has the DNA TGTGCCAGCAGCTGGGACAGCATGAACACTGAAGCTTTCTTT.

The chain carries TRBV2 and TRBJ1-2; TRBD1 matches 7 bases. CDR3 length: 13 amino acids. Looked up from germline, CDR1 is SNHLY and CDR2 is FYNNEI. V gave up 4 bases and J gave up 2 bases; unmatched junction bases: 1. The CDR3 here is CASSAGQNYGYTF. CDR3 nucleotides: TGTGCCAGCAGTGCGGGACAGAACTATGGCTACACCTTC.

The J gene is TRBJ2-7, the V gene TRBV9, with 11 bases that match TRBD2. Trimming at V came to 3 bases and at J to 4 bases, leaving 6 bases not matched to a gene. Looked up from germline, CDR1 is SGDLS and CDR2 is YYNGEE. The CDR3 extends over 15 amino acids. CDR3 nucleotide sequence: TGTGCCAGCAGCGGGGGACTAGCGGCGATTTACGAGCAGTACTTC. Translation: CASSGGLAAIYEQYF.

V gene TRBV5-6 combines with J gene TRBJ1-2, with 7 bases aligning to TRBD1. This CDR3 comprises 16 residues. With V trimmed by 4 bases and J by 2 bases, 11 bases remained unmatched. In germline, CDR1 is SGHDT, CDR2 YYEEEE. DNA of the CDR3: TGTGCCAGCAGCGCAGAACCGGGACAGATAAACTATGGCTACACCTTC. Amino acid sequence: CASSAEPGQINYGYTF.

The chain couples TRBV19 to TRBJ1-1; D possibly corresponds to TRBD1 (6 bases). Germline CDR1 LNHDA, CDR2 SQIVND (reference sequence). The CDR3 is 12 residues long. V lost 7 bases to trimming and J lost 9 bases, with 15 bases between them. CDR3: CASNIRTDKAFF. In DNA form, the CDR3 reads TGTGCCAGTAACATAAGGACAGATAAAGCTTTCTTT.

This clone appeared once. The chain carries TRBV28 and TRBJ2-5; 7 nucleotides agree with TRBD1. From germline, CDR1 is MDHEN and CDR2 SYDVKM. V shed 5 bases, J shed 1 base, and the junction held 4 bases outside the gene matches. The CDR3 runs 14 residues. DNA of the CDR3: TGTGCCAGCAGTCAACCAGGGGGCCAAGAGACCCAGTACTTC. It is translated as CASSQPGGQETQYF.

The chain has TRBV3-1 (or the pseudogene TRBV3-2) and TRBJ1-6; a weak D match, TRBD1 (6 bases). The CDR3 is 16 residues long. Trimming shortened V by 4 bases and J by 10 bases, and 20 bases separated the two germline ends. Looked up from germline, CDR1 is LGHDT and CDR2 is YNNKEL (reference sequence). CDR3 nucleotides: TGTGCCAGCAGCCCGAAACAGGGCAGGGTGGGGTCACCCCTCCACTTT. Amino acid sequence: CASSPKQGRVGSPLHF.

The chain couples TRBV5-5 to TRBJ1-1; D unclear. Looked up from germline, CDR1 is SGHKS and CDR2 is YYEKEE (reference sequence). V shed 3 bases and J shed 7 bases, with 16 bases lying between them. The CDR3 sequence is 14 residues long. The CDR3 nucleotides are TGTGCCAGCAGCTGGCATTTCACGAGGTATGAAGCTTTCTTT. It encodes CASSWHFTRYEAFF.

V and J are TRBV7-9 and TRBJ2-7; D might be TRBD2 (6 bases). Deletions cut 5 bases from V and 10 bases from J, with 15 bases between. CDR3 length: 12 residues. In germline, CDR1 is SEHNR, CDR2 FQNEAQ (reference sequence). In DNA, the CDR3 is TGTGCCAGCAGCCCCCGGGAGAATGTTCAGTACTTC. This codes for CASSPRENVQYF.

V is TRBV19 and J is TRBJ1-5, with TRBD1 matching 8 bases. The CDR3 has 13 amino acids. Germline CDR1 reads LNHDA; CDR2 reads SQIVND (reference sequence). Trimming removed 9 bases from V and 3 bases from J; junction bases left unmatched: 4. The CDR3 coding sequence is TGTGCCAGCCGGACAGGGATCAATCAGCCCCAGCATTTT. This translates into CASRTGINQPQHF.

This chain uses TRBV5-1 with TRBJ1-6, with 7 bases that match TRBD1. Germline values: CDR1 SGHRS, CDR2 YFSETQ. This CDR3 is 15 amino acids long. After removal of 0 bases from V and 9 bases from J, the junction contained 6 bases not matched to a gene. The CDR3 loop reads CASSLEGAEGSPLHF. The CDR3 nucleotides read TGCGCCAGCAGCTTGGAGGGGGCGGAGGGTTCACCCCTCCACTTT.

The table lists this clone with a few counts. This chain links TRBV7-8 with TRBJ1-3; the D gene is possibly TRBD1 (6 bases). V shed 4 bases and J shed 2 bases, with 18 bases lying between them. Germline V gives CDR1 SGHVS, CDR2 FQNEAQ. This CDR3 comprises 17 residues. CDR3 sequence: CASSSSQLGAAGNTIYF. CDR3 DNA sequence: TGTGCCAGCAGCTCCTCACAGCTGGGGGCAGCTGGAAACACCATATATTTT.

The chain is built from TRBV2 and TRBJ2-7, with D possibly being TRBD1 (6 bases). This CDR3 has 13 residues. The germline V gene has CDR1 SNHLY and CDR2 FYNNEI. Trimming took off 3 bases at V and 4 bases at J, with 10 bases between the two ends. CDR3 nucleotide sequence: TGTGCCAGCAGTGAGGGGGCATGGTACGAGCAGTACTTC. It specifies CASSEGAWYEQYF.

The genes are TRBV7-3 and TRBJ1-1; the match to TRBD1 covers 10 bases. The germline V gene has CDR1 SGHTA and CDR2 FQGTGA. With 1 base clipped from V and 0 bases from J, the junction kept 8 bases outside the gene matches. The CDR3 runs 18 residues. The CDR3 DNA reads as TGTGCCAGCAGCTTAAGGTCCGGGACAGGGGCCCTGAACACTGAAGCTTTCTTT. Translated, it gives CASSLRSGTGALNTEAFF.

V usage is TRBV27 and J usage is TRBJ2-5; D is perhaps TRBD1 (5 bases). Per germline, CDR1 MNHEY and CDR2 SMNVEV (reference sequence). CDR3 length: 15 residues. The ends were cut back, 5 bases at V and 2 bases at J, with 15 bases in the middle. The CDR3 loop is CASSLRQRTQETQYF. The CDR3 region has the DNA TGTGCCAGCAGTCTCCGACAGAGAACACAAGAGACCCAGTACTTC.

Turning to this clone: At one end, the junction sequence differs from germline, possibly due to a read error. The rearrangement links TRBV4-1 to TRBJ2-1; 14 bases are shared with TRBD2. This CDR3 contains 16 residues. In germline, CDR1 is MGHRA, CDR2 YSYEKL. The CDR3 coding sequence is TGCGCCAGCAGCGAAGAGGGACTAGCGGGAGTCAATGAGCAGTTCTTC. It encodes CASSEEGLAGVNEQFF.